The 8 T cell receptor beta chains presented below share a single source sample, sequenced in a study of CD4 T cells in relation to SARS-CoV-2 and coronaviruses. Produced via immunoSEQ multiplex PCR; TCRdb's table is partial and in-frame only. The profile shows around 34,000 clones, more than 60% of them singletons. Their antigens are not known. Sequencing was done on a sample of memory CD4+ T cells from PBMCs, cultured in vitro. Every receptor here comes from an adult with COVID-19.

The chain links TRBV19 to TRBJ1-2; D is perhaps TRBD1 (5 bases). The V gene's germline CDR1 is LNHDA and CDR2 SQIVND (reference sequence). V lost 5 bases and J 7 bases, leaving 17 bases between the germline ends. This CDR3 is built from 14 residues. The CDR3 loop is CASSWSAGLRGYTF. The CDR3 DNA follows: TGTGCCAGTAGTTGGTCCGCAGGGTTGCGTGGCTACACCTTC. Supplemented by reference TRBV19 and TRBJ1-2, the full variable domain reads DGGITQSPKYLFRKEGQNVTLSCEQNLNHDAMYWYRQDPGQGLRLIYYSQIVNDFQKGDIAEGYSVSREKKESFPLTVTSAQKNPTAFYLCASSWSAGLRGYTFGSGTRLTVV.

This chain links TRBV4-1 with TRBJ2-5; D ambiguous. The CDR3 is 13 amino acids. V gave up 0 bases and J gave up 5 bases, with 7 bases separating them. The germline gives CDR1 MGHRA, CDR2 YSYEKL. The CDR3 protein is CASSQDFGETQYF. CDR3 nucleotide sequence: TGCGCCAGCAGCCAAGATTTTGGGGAGACCCAGTACTTC.

The rearrangement joins TRBV19 to TRBJ1-5; 9 nucleotides align to TRBD1. V lost 6 bases to trimming and J lost 0 bases; unmatched junction nucleotides: 12. Germline V gives CDR1 LNHDA, CDR2 SQIVND (reference sequence). The length of the CDR3 is 18 residues. The CDR3 spells CASSRTGEAPYSNQPQHF. The CDR3 nucleotides are TGTGCCAGTAGCAGGACAGGGGAGGCACCGTATAGCAATCAGCCCCAGCATTTT.

The chain recombines TRBV15 with TRBJ2-5, with 10 positions matching TRBD1. The CDR3 spans 14 residues. Germline loops: CDR1 LNHNV, CDR2 YYDKDF (reference sequence). With 3 bases clipped from V and 5 bases from J, the junction kept 3 bases outside the gene matches. The CDR3 protein is CATSRTGGWETQYF. DNA for the CDR3: TGTGCCACCAGCAGGACAGGGGGCTGGGAGACCCAGTACTTC.

The CDR3 coding sequence is TGTGCCAGCAGCGTAGTGGGTCCGGGCGGGTACACTGAAGCTTTCTTT. This codes for CASSVVGPGGYTEAFF. The V and J genes are TRBV9 and TRBJ1-1; D is unresolved. This CDR3 region has 16 residues. In germline, CDR1 is SGDLS, CDR2 YYNGEE. V shed 0 bases and J shed 3 bases, with 15 bases lying between them. The full variable domain, rest sourced from reference TRBV9 and TRBJ1-1, is DSGVTQTPKHLITATGQRVTLRCSPRSGDLSVYWYQQSLDQGLQFLIQYYNGEERAKGNILERFSAQQFPDLHSELNLSSLELGDSALYFCASSVVGPGGYTEAFFGQGTRLTVV.

A few counts support this clone. The rearrangement links TRBV27 to TRBJ1-2; 8 bases agree with TRBD1. The CDR3 has 15 amino acids. V dropped 5 bases and J dropped 3; count of bases not matched to a gene: 8. Germline-derived CDR1 and CDR2 are MNHEY and SMNVEV (reference sequence). The CDR3 nucleotides read TGTGCCAGCAGTGTAATTCCAGGGGGCGACTATGGCTACACCTTC. Amino acids: CASSVIPGGDYGYTF.

The chain combines TRBV7-2 with TRBJ2-3; unclear D gene. CDR3 length equals 15 residues. Per the germline V gene, CDR1 is SGHTA and CDR2 is FQGNSA. V dropped 1 base and J dropped 1 base, with 9 bases sitting between them. CDR3 coding DNA: TGTGCCAGCAGCTTAGTAGGGCAGGGCACAGATACGCAGTATTTT. Protein sequence: CASSLVGQGTDTQYF.

The rearrangement joins TRBV12-5 to TRBJ2-7; 11 nucleotides line up with TRBD2. The CDR3 extends over 16 amino acids. V lost 4 bases, J lost 5 bases, and 10 bases stayed unmatched. From germline, CDR1 is LGHNT and CDR2 FRNRAP. The CDR3 here is CASGYPQLAGAHEQYF. CDR3 sequence (DNA): TGTGCTAGTGGTTACCCCCAACTAGCGGGAGCCCACGAGCAGTACTTC. Full variable domain (missing parts from reference TRBV12-5 and TRBJ2-7): DARVTQTPRHKVTEMGQEVTMRCQPILGHNTVFWYRQTMMQGLELLAYFRNRAPLDDSGMPKDRFSAEMPDATLATLKIQPSEPRDSAVYFCASGYPQLAGAHEQYFGPGTRLTVT.